This passage covers 2 T cell receptor beta chains from one sample sequenced in a study of CD8+ T cells in alopecia areata. Once RNA had been extracted, it was reverse transcribed into cDNA to act as the sequencing template. TCRdb's table, derived via immunoSEQ multiplex PCR, lists solely in-frame clones and lacks some. The sample lists about 180,000 clones; less than 75% were seen once. Treatment noted: oral pan-JAK inhibitor, 5-10 mg twice daily. Sequencing was performed on CD4+ T cells sorted from blood, taken between weeks 55 and 70, from a patient treated with tofacitinib. The source is a human donor with alopecia areata.

V usage is TRBV29-1 and J usage is TRBJ2-7, with D tentatively TRBD2 (6 bases). Germline loops: CDR1 SQVTM, CDR2 ANQGSEA. The CDR3 has 14 amino acids. The ends were cut back, 3 bases at V and 3 bases at J, with 15 bases in the middle. This CDR3 reads CSVDGGGASYEQYF. The CDR3, as DNA: TGCAGCGTTGATGGTGGCGGGGCGAGCTACGAGCAGTACTTC.

The chain is built from TRBV10-3 and TRBJ2-7; tentative D call: TRBD1 (7 bases). Germline lookup yields CDR1 ENHRY and CDR2 SYGVKD. V dropped 6 bases and J dropped 5 bases, with 14 bases sitting between them. The CDR3 covers 13 residues. Written as DNA, the CDR3 is TGTGCCATCAGATTGCCAGGGGGGCACGAGCAGTACTTC. Its protein product is CAIRLPGGHEQYF.